What follows describes a single TCR beta chain. This record comes from a study of blood T cell repertoires in COVID-19. The wider study: Italy, Spain and the United States were the sources of the convalescent and acute COVID-19 samples. PBMCs, B-cell-depleted T cells, or T cells provided the cDNA or gDNA that made up the material.

Per the study methods: From reference gene primer amplification, estimates of nucleated cell counts were derived. The protocol was immunoSEQ multiplex PCR, while the TCRdb copy is restricted to in-frame clones and leaves out a portion. That table furnishes V, J and clone size, whereas the DNA furnished D and trimming. The sample lists approximately 150,000 clones, around 84% occurring once. V dropped 5 bases and J dropped 8 bases, with 15 bases sitting between them. Germline CDR1 and CDR2: SGHTA and FQGNSA. The CDR3 has 13 amino acids. The clonotype comes from a woman between 45 and 60 years old with acute or convalescent COVID-19. The sample was peripheral blood. The J gene is TRBJ1-2, the V gene TRBV7-2; D is undetermined. The CDR3 coding sequence is TGTGCCAGCAGCCCTGAGACGGGGAAGGGCTACACCTTC. Its translation is CASSPETGKGYTF.